Presented here are 24 T cell receptor beta chains from one specimen sequenced in a study of response to subunit inactivated influenza vaccine. TCRdb reprocessed the RT-PCR reads with MiXCR, giving one entry per CDR3 protein. The profile shows around 790,000 distinct CDR3 sequences, 21% of them singletons. The sequencing here drew on PBMCs from blood, taken approximately 5 days after vaccination. The receptor source for this set is a man aged 45-65 years who received an inactivated influenza vaccine.

This clonotype was seen only a few times. The rearrangement uses TRBV12-3 or TRBV12-4 and TRBJ2-3; 9 nucleotides align to TRBD1. The CDR3 is made up of 15 amino acids. With V trimmed by 4 bases and J by 2 bases, 4 bases remained unmatched. CDR3 in amino acids: CASSSRDRDTDTQYF. CDR3 DNA: TGTGCCAGCAGTTCCCGGGACAGGGACACAGATACGCAGTATTTT.

The gene calls are TRBV3-1 and TRBJ1-2; a weak D match, TRBD1 (5 bases). The V end was cut by 4 bases, the J end by 4 bases, with 13 bases between. Looked up from germline, CDR1 is LGHDT and CDR2 is YNNKEL (reference sequence). CDR3 length equals 14 residues. The CDR3 reads CASSPGKGSYGYTF. The CDR3 DNA reads as TGTGCCAGCAGCCCGGGGAAGGGGAGCTATGGCTACACCTTC.

As for this clonotype: A read error may explain this, as a much larger clone is one base away. The genes are TRBV20-1 and TRBJ2-1; D unresolved. Trimming shortened V by 4 bases and J by 0 bases, and 4 bases separated the two germline ends. This CDR3 comprises 12 residues. The germline CDR1 and CDR2 sequences are DFQATT and SNEGSKA (reference sequence). The CDR3 sequence is CSAKSSYNEQFF. CDR3 bases: TGCAGTGCTAAGAGCTCCTACAATGAGCAGTTCTTC.

The rearrangement uses TRBV12-3 or TRBV12-4 and TRBJ1-1, with TRBD1 matching 8 bases. This CDR3 spans 14 amino acids. With V trimmed by 6 bases and J by 4 bases, 7 bases remained unmatched. Written as DNA, the CDR3 is TGTGCCAGCAGGCCTACAGGGGGAGGCACTGAAGCTTTCTTT. Protein sequence: CASRPTGGGTEAFF.

This clonotype has more than one count but fewer than ten. The chain employs TRBV27 and TRBJ1-2, with a tentative D call TRBD1 (6 bases). The CDR3 is 16 residues long. CDR1 MNHEY and CDR2 SMNVEV come from the germline V gene (reference sequence). Trimming pared 2 bases from V and 1 base from J, leaving 14 bases between. CDR3 in DNA: TGTGCCAGCAGTTTACGTGGGGGCGCCTATAACTATGGCTACACCTTC. Its translation is CASSLRGGAYNYGYTF.

This clonotype came up a few times. The chain combines TRBV7-2 with TRBJ1-2; D is possibly TRBD1 (6 bases). Trimming shortened V by 5 bases and J by 1 base, and 8 bases separated the two germline ends. The CDR3 covers 13 residues. Germline V gene lookup returns CDR1 SGHTA and CDR2 FQGNSA. The CDR3 sequence: CASSRDINYGYTF. DNA of the CDR3: TGTGCCAGCAGCAGGGACATTAACTATGGCTACACCTTC.

As regards this clonotype: The conserved closing phenylalanine or tryptophan is absent in this CDR3, likely reflecting a read error. The V and J genes are TRBV20-1 and TRBJ2-7, with 9 positions matching TRBD2. Germline-derived CDR1 and CDR2 are DFQATT and SNEGSKA (reference sequence). The CDR3 sequence is 15 residues long. V lost 0 bases to trimming and J lost 5 bases; unmatched junction nucleotides: 8. The CDR3 protein is CSARDVSGRSHEQYL. CDR3 bases: TGCAGTGCTAGAGATGTCAGCGGGAGGTCCCACGAGCAGTACTTG.

This clonotype was seen only a few times. The chain employs TRBV20-1 and TRBJ2-6; 7 bases agree with TRBD2. The CDR3 is made up of 14 amino acids. CDR1 is DFQATT and CDR2 is SNEGSKA in the germline V gene (reference sequence). Trimming cost V 6 bases and J 1 base; bases outside gene matches: 3. The CDR3 DNA sequence: TGCAGTGCGCTAGCGGTGTCTGGGGCCAACGTCCTGACTTTC. It specifies CSALAVSGANVLTF.

This clonotype has just a few counts. V usage is TRBV28 and J usage is TRBJ2-5, with TRBD2 matching over 7 bases. Germline V gene data show CDR1 as MDHEN and CDR2 as SYDVKM. CDR3 size: 16 residues. V lost 4 bases, J lost 3 bases, and 11 bases stayed unmatched. The CDR3 loop reads CASSSPAPGGKETQYF. The CDR3 region has the DNA TGTGCCAGCAGTTCACCCGCGCCCGGGGGGAAAGAGACCCAGTACTTC.

The chain recombines TRBV28 with TRBJ1-1, with D unclear. Trimming cost V 5 bases and J 0 bases, with 10 bases left between them. There are 14 residues in the CDR3. Germline V CDR1 and CDR2: MDHEN, SYDVKM. The CDR3 DNA is TGTGCCAGCAGTCTTCAAAGGGTGAACACTGAAGCTTTCTTT. Its translation: CASSLQRVNTEAFF.

The sample holds a few counts of this clonotype. The chain recombines TRBV6-2 or TRBV6-3 with TRBJ2-1; D unclear. Trimming removed 7 bases at V and 3 bases at J, with 13 bases between. Germline CDR1 reads MNHEY; CDR2 reads SVGEGT. The CDR3 spans 14 residues. CDR3 DNA: TGTGCCAGCAACGACCGAGGTGGCTACAATGAGCAGTTCTTC. Translated: CASNDRGGYNEQFF.

This rearrangement joins TRBV5-5 to TRBJ2-1, with D unresolved. CDR1 SGHKS and CDR2 YYEKEE come from the germline V gene (reference sequence). V lost 2 bases and J lost 2, with 14 bases in between. CDR3 length equals 16 residues. CDR3 protein: CASSFPLSGPYNEQFF. The CDR3 DNA reads TGTGCCAGCAGCTTCCCTCTTTCCGGCCCCTACAATGAGCAGTTCTTC.

The chain links TRBV18 to TRBJ2-1; D gene ambiguous. The CDR3 is made up of 12 amino acids. Trimming removed 6 bases at V and 7 bases at J, with 10 bases between. Germline CDR1 is KGHSH and CDR2 is LQKENI. The CDR3 bases are TGTGCCAGCTCCCGTGGCTCTAATGAGCAGTTCTTC. Translating it yields CASSRGSNEQFF.

The CDR3 DNA follows: TGTGCCAGCAGCTCTTCCGGGAGGCCGAGTCGTGGTACGCAGTATTTT. Translating it yields CASSSSGRPSRGTQYF. The chain combines TRBV7-2 with TRBJ2-3; 7 bases align to TRBD2. Germline V gene lookup returns CDR1 SGHTA and CDR2 FQGNSA. The CDR3 runs to 16 residues. V was clipped by 4 bases and J by 8 bases; unmatched bases: 15.

The chain uses TRBV20-1 and TRBJ2-3; unclear D gene. This CDR3 has 18 residues. Trimming took off 3 bases at V and 0 bases at J, with 22 bases between the two ends. Germline CDR1 DFQATT, CDR2 SNEGSKA (reference sequence). The CDR3 sequence: CSASTQIPRAASTDTQYF. The CDR3 DNA follows: TGCAGTGCTAGCACCCAAATCCCCCGGGCCGCGAGCACAGATACGCAGTATTTT.

This clonotype was seen at least ten times. V is TRBV20-1 and J is TRBJ1-1; D is unclear. The CDR3 spans 12 residues. Germline values: CDR1 DFQATT, CDR2 SNEGSKA (reference sequence). V gave up 4 bases and J gave up 7 bases, with 13 bases separating them. CDR3 nucleotides: TGCAGTGCTATCCCGGCTTTTGGTGAAGCTTTCTTT. Amino acids: CSAIPAFGEAFF.

This clonotype was seen only a few times. This chain uses TRBV24-1 with TRBJ2-1, with TRBD2 matching over 10 bases. The V and J ends lost 1 base and 9 bases, in that order; junction bases with no gene match: 8. The CDR3 totals 16 residues. Germline values: CDR1 KGHDR, CDR2 SFDVKD. The CDR3 DNA follows: TGTGCCACCAGTGATTTAGGCCTAGCGGGAGAGGGTGAGCAGTTCTTC. Translation: CATSDLGLAGEGEQFF.

This clonotype was recorded a few times. V and J are TRBV20-1 and TRBJ1-4; D is ambiguous. The CDR3 is 10 residues long. Trimming cost V 2 bases and J 8 bases, with 3 bases left between them. Germline V gene lookup returns CDR1 DFQATT and CDR2 SNEGSKA (reference sequence). The chain's CDR3 is CSARQEKLFF. CDR3 in DNA: TGCAGTGCTAGACAGGAAAAACTGTTTTTT.

This clonotype has only a few counts. The chain is built from TRBV2 and TRBJ2-3, with D perhaps assigned TRBD1 or TRBD2 (6 bases each). The CDR3 length is 12 residues. Germline V CDR1 and CDR2: SNHLY, FYNNEI. V lost 1 base, J lost 11 bases, and 10 bases lay in between. The CDR3 loop is CASSEERGRQYF. The CDR3 bases are TGTGCCAGCAGTGAAGAACGGGGGCGGCAGTATTTT. Full variable domain (remainder filled in from reference TRBV2 and TRBJ2-3): EPEVTQTPSHQVTQMGQEVILRCVPISNHLYFYWYRQILGQKVEFLVSFYNNEISEKSEIFDDQFSVERPDGSNFTLKIRSTKLEDSAMYFCASSEERGRQYFGPGTRLTVL.

V usage is TRBV30 and J usage is TRBJ2-5; D possibly uses TRBD1 or TRBD2 (5 bases each). This CDR3 region has 13 residues. CDR1 is GTSNPN and CDR2 is SVGIG in the germline V gene (reference sequence). Trimming took 4 bases from V and 4 from J, leaving 13 bases between them. CDR3 sequence: CAWNGGLGETQYF. The CDR3, as DNA: TGTGCCTGGAATGGGGGTTTGGGAGAGACCCAGTACTTC.

This clonotype was picked up a small number of times. The rearrangement links TRBV4-1 to TRBJ1-4; the D gene is possibly TRBD1 (6 bases). The germline gives CDR1 MGHRA, CDR2 YSYEKL. The CDR3 has 16 residues. Trimming took off 0 bases at V and 4 bases at J, with 12 bases between the two ends. The CDR3 is CASSQDGRGYNEKLFF. The CDR3 nucleotides are TGCGCCAGCAGCCAAGATGGCAGGGGTTATAATGAAAAACTGTTTTTT.

A few counts support this clonotype. This chain connects TRBV6-1 to TRBJ1-5, with 8 bases fitting TRBD1. CDR3 size: 14 residues. V lost 5 bases, J lost 4 bases, and 4 bases stayed unmatched. Per the germline V gene, CDR1 is MNHNS and CDR2 is SASEGT. CDR3 coding DNA: TGTGCCAGCAGTCGAAACAGGGGGAATCAGCCCCAGCATTTT. It encodes CASSRNRGNQPQHF.

V gene TRBV10-3 combines with J gene TRBJ2-7; no clear D gene. This CDR3 region has 13 residues. The ends were cut back, 10 bases at V and 0 bases at J, with 13 bases in the middle. CDR1 and CDR2 from the germline V gene are ENHRY and SYGVKD. The CDR3 is CATKISSSYEQYF. The CDR3 DNA reads TGTGCCACCAAGATAAGTAGCTCCTACGAGCAGTACTTC.

The CDR3 DNA reads TGTGCCTTCAGTATAAACCGGGACAGGGGTCTCCCTGGGGCCAACGTCCTGACTTTC. Translated: CAFSINRDRGLPGANVLTF. The rearrangement uses TRBV2 and TRBJ2-6; 10 nucleotides match TRBD1. CDR1 and CDR2 (germline): SNHLY, FYNNEI. The trim removed 11 bases at V and 2 bases at J, leaving 18 bases unmatched. The CDR3 extends over 19 amino acids.